The 28 T cell receptor beta chains listed next were all sequenced from one sample in a study of T-cell memory formation after mild COVID-19. TCRdb called the 5' RACE reads again in MiXCR, with one record for every CDR3 protein. The sample lists approximately 340,000 distinct CDR3 sequences; around 15% were seen once. The specimen was PBMCs or a T cell subset sorted from them (not recorded which). The origin of the receptors is a young man who had mild COVID-19 (a few samples of this study predate the infection). Cell type and time point are not known.

This clonotype was seen only a few times. CDR3 nucleotides: TGCGCCAGCAGCCGGGGCGTGAGGACTGAAGCTTTCTTT. Protein: CASSRGVRTEAFF. This chain links TRBV4-3 with TRBJ1-1, with D tentatively TRBD1 (5 bases). There are 13 residues in the CDR3. V was cut by 4 bases and J by 5 bases, with 11 bases left in between. Germline CDR1 LGHNA, CDR2 YSLEER.

This clonotype was seen a handful of times. The chain has TRBV6-5 and TRBJ2-2, with a tentative D call TRBD1 (5 bases). Per germline, CDR1 MNHEY and CDR2 SVGAGI. This CDR3 spans 15 amino acids. Trimming took off 0 bases at V and 3 bases at J, with 8 bases between the two ends. As DNA, the CDR3 is TGTGCCAGCAGTTACTCCAGGGTTTACACCGGGGAGCTGTTTTTT. It translates to CASSYSRVYTGELFF.

This clonotype was seen more than once but under ten times. The chain recombines TRBV12-3 or TRBV12-4 with TRBJ2-1; maybe TRBD2 (6 bases). Between the trimmed V and J ends, which lost 6 bases and 8 bases, there was a span of 11 bases. This CDR3 has 12 amino acids. CDR3 DNA sequence: TGTGCCAGCAGCTCACGCGGGGATGAGCAGTTCTTC. Its protein product is CASSSRGDEQFF.

This chain connects TRBV7-2 to TRBJ2-3; TRBD2 matches 7 bases. With 5 bases clipped from V and 5 bases from J, the junction kept 10 bases outside the gene matches. Germline CDR1 SGHTA, CDR2 FQGNSA. The CDR3 runs 15 residues. CDR3 in DNA: TGTGCCAGCAGCCCCGACCGGACTAGTATAGATACGCAGTATTTT. Residues: CASSPDRTSIDTQYF.

This sequence joins TRBV6-5 and TRBJ1-5, with D perhaps TRBD1 (5 bases). This CDR3 is 13 amino acids long. CDR1 MNHEY and CDR2 SVGAGI come from the germline V gene. V shed 11 bases and J shed 3 bases, with 14 bases lying between them. The CDR3 sequence: CASKGSDNQPQHF. The CDR3 DNA reads as TGTGCCTCAAAGGGGAGCGACAATCAGCCCCAGCATTTT.

The chain recombines TRBV28 with TRBJ2-5; 11 positions match TRBD2. The CDR3 spans 15 residues. Germline V gene lookup returns CDR1 MDHEN and CDR2 SYDVKM. With V trimmed by 8 bases and J by 5 bases, 10 bases remained unmatched. For the CDR3, the DNA is TGTGCCAGCCTAGCGGGGGGCGCTGAGTCTGAGACCCAGTACTTC. This codes for CASLAGGAESETQYF. Full variable domain (remainder filled in from reference TRBV28 and TRBJ2-5): DVKVTQSSRYLVKRTGEKVFLECVQDMDHENMFWYRQDPGLGLRLIYFSYDVKMKEKGDIPEGYSVSREKKERFSLILESASTNQTSMYLCASLAGGAESETQYFGPGTRLLVL.

This clonotype was counted many times. This chain joins TRBV2 and TRBJ2-7, with D maybe TRBD1 (6 bases). V lost 6 bases and J 4 bases, leaving 16 bases between the germline ends. The CDR3 contains 14 residues. CDR1 and CDR2 (germline): SNHLY, FYNNEI. The CDR3 loop is CASSAWTVRYEQYV. DNA of the CDR3: TGTGCCAGCAGCGCCTGGACAGTCCGTTACGAGCAGTACGTC.

This clonotype appeared a few times. The chain combines TRBV5-1 with TRBJ2-7, with 10 bases identical to TRBD1. Germline V gives CDR1 SGHRS, CDR2 YFSETQ. CDR3 length: 16 residues. V was clipped by 4 bases and J by 2 bases; unmatched bases: 9. CDR3 region: CASSPGQGIATYEQYF. CDR3 nucleotide sequence: TGCGCCAGCAGCCCGGGACAGGGGATCGCGACCTACGAGCAGTACTTC. Combining the CDR3 with reference TRBV5-1 and TRBJ2-7 gives the whole variable domain KAGVTQTPRYLIKTRGQQVTLSCSPISGHRSVSWYQQTPGQGLQFLFEYFSETQRNKGNFPGRFSGRQFSNSRSEMNVSTLELGDSALYLCASSPGQGIATYEQYFGPGTRLTVT.

This clonotype has at least ten counts. CDR3 DNA sequence: TGTGCCAGCCAGAGGGGCCACAATGAGCAGTTCTTC. It specifies CASQRGHNEQFF. The V gene is TRBV7-2, the J gene TRBJ2-1; D possibly uses TRBD1 or TRBD2 (5 bases each). Per the germline V gene, CDR1 is SGHTA and CDR2 is FQGNSA. Trimming left V 8 bases short and J 5 bases short, with 10 bases between. The CDR3 is 12 residues long.

The rearrangement joins TRBV11-2 to TRBJ2-1; no firm D call. The CDR3 runs 15 residues. Germline V gene data show CDR1 as SGHAT and CDR2 as FQNNGV. V lost 3 bases and J 10 bases, leaving 19 bases between the germline ends. The CDR3 nucleotides are TGTGCCAGCAGCTTTGTTTCCACCAGGCCGTGGGAGCAGTTCTTC. Translated, it gives CASSFVSTRPWEQFF.

A few counts support this clonotype. V is TRBV27 and J is TRBJ1-2; D uncertain. V lost 4 bases and J 3 bases, leaving 15 bases between the germline ends. The CDR3 contains 15 residues. Germline V gene lookup returns CDR1 MNHEY and CDR2 SMNVEV (reference sequence). CDR3 protein: CASSSLWAAHYGYTF. Written as DNA, the CDR3 is TGTGCCAGCAGTTCCCTTTGGGCAGCGCACTATGGCTACACCTTC.

This clonotype was recorded a few times. The chain joins TRBV6-5 to TRBJ2-7, with D possibly being TRBD1 (6 bases). V dropped 5 bases and J dropped 0 bases, with 11 bases sitting between them. Germline V CDR1 and CDR2: MNHEY, SVGAGI. The CDR3 covers 14 residues. The CDR3 DNA follows: TGTGCCAGCAGTCCGGGACAAGCCTCCTACGAGCAGTACTTC. Translating gives CASSPGQASYEQYF.

J is TRBJ2-5 and V is TRBV20-1, with 8 bases matching TRBD2. This CDR3 contains 12 residues. Trimming removed 6 bases from V and 7 bases from J; junction bases left unmatched: 7. Germline values: CDR1 DFQATT, CDR2 SNEGSKA (reference sequence). The chain's CDR3 is CSAQTSVGTQYF. In nucleotides, the CDR3 is TGCAGTGCCCAGACTAGCGTGGGGACCCAGTACTTC.

This clonotype has at least ten counts. This chain joins TRBV15 and TRBJ2-3, with TRBD2 matching 7 bases. The CDR3 has 19 amino acids. The V and J ends lost 3 bases and 4 bases, in that order; junction bases with no gene match: 19. CDR1 and CDR2 (germline): LNHNV, YYDKDF (reference sequence). The CDR3 sequence: CATSSSRANRGDPSDTQYF. DNA of the CDR3: TGTGCCACCAGCAGCTCTAGGGCGAACCGGGGGGATCCGTCAGATACGCAGTATTTT.

This clonotype was counted between two and nine times. The gene calls are TRBV4-2 and TRBJ1-3, with 9 bases identical to TRBD1. V dropped 3 bases and J dropped 0; count of bases not matched to a gene: 6. Germline V gives CDR1 LGHNA, CDR2 YNFKEQ. The CDR3 is 17 residues long. CDR3 amino acids: CASSHVGTGLSGNTIYF. As DNA, the CDR3 is TGTGCCAGCAGCCATGTCGGGACAGGGCTCTCTGGAAACACCATATATTTT.

This clonotype was counted a few times. This CDR3 reads CASSQIMTGREETQYF. For the CDR3, the DNA is TGTGCCAGCAGCCAGATCATGACAGGGAGAGAAGAGACCCAGTACTTC. The chain joins TRBV4-2 to TRBJ2-5, with 7 bases lining up with TRBD1. Germline CDR1 reads LGHNA; CDR2 reads YNFKEQ. V was clipped by 3 bases and J by 3 bases; unmatched bases: 10. CDR3 size: 16 residues.

This clonotype was observed a handful of times. The chain employs TRBV2 and TRBJ2-5, with D possibly TRBD1 on 6 matching bases. Between the trimmed V and J ends, which lost 4 bases and 2 bases, there was a span of 11 bases. CDR1 SNHLY and CDR2 FYNNEI come from the germline V gene. CDR3 length: 14 residues. CDR3 sequence reads: CASSVGQTQETQYF. Here the CDR3 DNA reads TGTGCCAGCAGTGTAGGACAGACTCAAGAGACCCAGTACTTC.

The rearrangement joins TRBV6-2 or TRBV6-3 to TRBJ1-1; D uncertain. Germline V gives CDR1 MNHEY, CDR2 SVGEGT. Trimming stripped 10 bases from V and 1 base from J, with 10 bases between. This CDR3 comprises 12 residues. In nucleotides, the CDR3 is TGTGCCACCAGCACGGAGAACACTGAAGCTTTCTTT. Protein product: CATSTENTEAFF.

CDR3 coding DNA: TGCGCCAGCAGCCGCCAGGGGACAGGGGGAACCAATATCTACAATGAGCAGTTCTTC. Protein: CASSRQGTGGTNIYNEQFF. The J gene is TRBJ2-1, the V gene TRBV4-1, with 11 bases aligning to TRBD1. Germline V gene lookup returns CDR1 MGHRA and CDR2 YSYEKL. This CDR3 comprises 19 residues. V lost 4 bases, J lost 3 bases, and 14 bases stayed unmatched.

There are a few counts of this clonotype. The rearrangement joins TRBV27 to TRBJ2-3; D not certain. Trimming cost V 5 bases and J 5 bases, with 8 bases left between them. The CDR3 consists of 12 residues. CDR1 and CDR2 (germline): MNHEY, SMNVEV (reference sequence). The CDR3 region has the DNA TGTGCCAGCAGTAGGATCGGAGATACGCAGTATTTT. This translates into CASSRIGDTQYF.

The chain employs TRBV7-8 and TRBJ2-2; a possible D gene is TRBD1 (5 bases). The ends were cut back, 3 bases at V and 4 bases at J, with 15 bases in the middle. Germline CDR1 and CDR2: SGHVS and FQNEAQ. The CDR3 spans 16 residues. As DNA, the CDR3 is TGTGCCAGCAGCTTGATTAGTCAGGGTGGCACCGGGGAGCTGTTTTTT. Residues: CASSLISQGGTGELFF.

The table lists this clonotype with a few counts. This chain connects TRBV7-2 to TRBJ1-1; 7 bases fit TRBD1. Germline CDR1 SGHTA, CDR2 FQGNSA. The CDR3 sequence is 14 residues long. V lost 5 bases to trimming and J lost 2 bases; unmatched junction nucleotides: 5. The CDR3 loop reads CASSVDRVNTEAFF. The CDR3 nucleotides read TGTGCCAGCAGCGTTGACAGGGTCAACACTGAAGCTTTCTTT.

The V call is TRBV18, the J call TRBJ1-1, with D perhaps matching TRBD1 (5 bases). V dropped 5 bases and J dropped 6 bases, with 10 bases sitting between them. Germline V gives CDR1 KGHSH, CDR2 LQKENI. The CDR3 contains 12 residues. The chain's CDR3 is CASSADRAEAFF. The CDR3 nucleotides read TGTGCCAGCTCAGCAGACAGAGCTGAAGCTTTCTTT.

CDR3 sequence: CASSLVSLAGAYEQYF. CDR3 bases: TGTGCCAGCAGCTTAGTTTCCCTAGCGGGGGCCTACGAGCAGTACTTC. V usage is TRBV7-9 and J usage is TRBJ2-7, with 10 bases aligning to TRBD2. V trimming: 1 base; J trimming: 2 bases; junction bases outside the gene matches: 5. Germline V gene lookup returns CDR1 SEHNR and CDR2 FQNEAQ (reference sequence). The CDR3 consists of 16 residues.

The genes are TRBV18 and TRBJ1-1; TRBD1 might be the D (5 bases). Germline CDR1 reads KGHSH; CDR2 reads LQKENI. V dropped 3 bases and J dropped 1 base, with 21 bases sitting between them. The CDR3 is made up of 18 amino acids. CDR3 protein: CASSPSKLSIGTNTEAFF. The CDR3 DNA is TGTGCCAGCTCACCTTCGAAACTTTCGATAGGGACGAACACTGAAGCTTTCTTT.

The rearrangement links TRBV6-4 to TRBJ2-5; TRBD1 might be the D (6 bases). The CDR3 spans 16 residues. Trimming left V 1 base short and J 0 bases short, with 12 bases between. Germline loops: CDR1 MRHNA, CDR2 SNTAGT. DNA for the CDR3: TGTGCCAGCAGTGACTGGACAGAAATTTACCAAGAGACCCAGTACTTC. Translation: CASSDWTEIYQETQYF.

There are many counts of this clonotype. The chain carries TRBV4-1 and TRBJ2-1; D gene unclear. The CDR3 length is 13 residues. Trimming took 1 base from V and 4 from J, leaving 5 bases between them. CDR1 is MGHRA and CDR2 is YSYEKL in the germline V gene. The CDR3 loop reads CASSQGGYNEQFF. CDR3 sequence (DNA): TGCGCCAGCAGCCAAGGGGGTTACAATGAGCAGTTCTTC.

In this sample, this clonotype turned up once. This sequence joins TRBV12-5 and TRBJ1-1; possible D gene TRBD1, 5 bases. Germline V gene sequence: CDR1 LGHNT, CDR2 FRNRAP. The CDR3 runs 11 residues. Trimming cost V 5 bases and J 7 bases, with 8 bases left between them. This CDR3 reads CASGPRVEAFF. DNA of the CDR3: TGTGCTAGTGGTCCCAGGGTTGAAGCTTTCTTT.